The sample holds many counts of the clone carrying this T cell receptor (beta chain). Its antigen is not identified. This sample is part of a study of regulatory T cells in long-lasting Graves disease. The study, taken as a whole, reports: Accuracy could have been hurt by small sample size. New patients shared 750 to 1,000 public clonotypes, fewer than the approximately 3,000 shared by persistent patients.

Through Arm-PCR of CDR3 regions and iRepertoire HTBI primers, TCR beta libraries were built. MiXCR, run by TCRdb on the multiplex PCR reads, gives a single entry per CDR3 protein. Of around 450,000 distinct CDR3 sequences listed, around 15% are singletons. CDR1 is MNHEY and CDR2 is SVGAGI in the germline V gene. The CDR3 consists of 14 residues. V was clipped by 2 bases and J by 9 bases, with 13 bases between them. Time point denoted: newly diagnosed GD, antithyroid drugs for less than 3 months. PBMCs were the source of the RNA used for TCR sequencing. American Thyroid Association guidelines defined how Graves' disease was diagnosed. The sample was also reused in another study, on T cells in Graves' hyperthyroidism and ophthalmopathy. From that second work: A 13 V-J model separated ophthalmopathy from stable hyperthyroidism.

V is TRBV6-5 and J is TRBJ2-2; D gene ambiguous. The specimen comprised peripheral blood mononuclear cells (PBMCs), sampled at new diagnosis, from a patient treated with antithyroid drugs. The receptor was isolated from a man in his forties with Graves disease. The CDR3 protein is CASSYGSGFRELFF. DNA of the CDR3: TGTGCCAGCAGTTACGGAAGTGGTTTTAGGGAGCTGTTTTTT.